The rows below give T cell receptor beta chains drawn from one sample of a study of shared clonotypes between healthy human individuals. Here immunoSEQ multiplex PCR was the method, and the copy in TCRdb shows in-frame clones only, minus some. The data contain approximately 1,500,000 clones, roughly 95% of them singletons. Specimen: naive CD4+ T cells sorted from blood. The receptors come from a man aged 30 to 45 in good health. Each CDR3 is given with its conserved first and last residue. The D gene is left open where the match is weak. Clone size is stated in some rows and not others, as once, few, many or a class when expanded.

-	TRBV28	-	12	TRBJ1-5	TGTGCCAGCACCGAGAGCAATCAGCCCCAGCATTTT	CASTESNQPQHF
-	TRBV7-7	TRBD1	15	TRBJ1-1	TGTGCCAGCAGCCCTTACCGACAGGGGAACACTGAAGCTTTCTTT	CASSPYRQGNTEAFF
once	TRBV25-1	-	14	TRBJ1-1	TGTGCCAGCAGTGAGCGGGGGAGGAACACTGAAGCTTTCTTT	CASSERGRNTEAFF
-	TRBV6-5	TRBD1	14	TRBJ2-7	TGTGCCAGCAGAACGGACAGGGCGGTCTACGAGCAGTACTTC	CASRTDRAVYEQYF
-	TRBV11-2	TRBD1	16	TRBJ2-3	TGTGCCAGCAGCCAACAGCCCGGGACAGGGATCTATACGCAGTATTTT	CASSQQPGTGIYTQYF
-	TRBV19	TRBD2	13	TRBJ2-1	TGTGCCAGTAGTTGGCTAGCGGGAGTTGAGCAGTTCTTC	CASSWLAGVEQFF
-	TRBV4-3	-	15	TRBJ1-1	TGCGCCAGCAGCCGGAAGGACAGCCCTAGCTCTGAAGCTTTCTTT	CASSRKDSPSSEAFF
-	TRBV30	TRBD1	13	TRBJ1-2	TGTGCCTGGAGTAAAGGACAAGGACAGGCCTACACCTTC	CAWSKGQGQAYTF
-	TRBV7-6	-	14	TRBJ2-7	TGTGCCAGCAGCTTAGCGGGAGGATCCTACGAGCAGTACTTC	CASSLAGGSYEQYF
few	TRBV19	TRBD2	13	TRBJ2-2	TGTGCCAGCAGTAGCGGGAGAGGCGGGGAGCTGTTTTTT	CASSSGRGGELFF
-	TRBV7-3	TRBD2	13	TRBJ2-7	TGTGCCAGCAGCGGAAGAGGGAGCGGGAGGGTGTACTTC	CASSGRGSGRVYF
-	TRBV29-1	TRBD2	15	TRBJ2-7	TGCAGCGTTGTTTCGGCTAGCGGTCTCTCCTACGAGCAGTACTTC	CSVVSASGLSYEQYF
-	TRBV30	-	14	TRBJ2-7	TGTGCCTGGAGTGTACCTGGGCGGCCCTACGAGCAGTACTTC	CAWSVPGRPYEQYF
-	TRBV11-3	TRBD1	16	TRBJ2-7	TGTGCCAGCAGCTTAGGGGACAGGGCGGGGGCCTACGAGCAGTACTTC	CASSLGDRAGAYEQYF
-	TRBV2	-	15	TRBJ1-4	TGTGCCAGCAGTATCCCAGGGGTAACTAATGAAAAACTGTTTTTT	CASSIPGVTNEKLFF
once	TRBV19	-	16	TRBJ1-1	TGTGCCAGTAGTATAGTTCCGGGGAGGATAAACACTGAAGCTTTCTTT	CASSIVPGRINTEAFF
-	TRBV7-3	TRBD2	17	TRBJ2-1	TGTGCCAGCAGCTCTATAGCGGGAGCTGGGTATTACAATGAGCAGTTCTTC	CASSSIAGAGYYNEQFF
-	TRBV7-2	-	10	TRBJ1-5	TGTGCCAGCAGCAGCCATCCCCAGCATTTT	CASSSHPQHF
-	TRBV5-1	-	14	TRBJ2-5	TGCGCCAGCAGTTCTAACAGACTGGTTGGGACCCAGTACTTC	CASSSNRLVGTQYF
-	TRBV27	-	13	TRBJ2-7	TGTGCCAGCAGCCGCGACAGATCCTACGAGCAGTACTTC	CASSRDRSYEQYF
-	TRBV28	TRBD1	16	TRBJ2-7	TGTGCCAGCAGTCCGGGATCCAGGGGGCAGGGTTACGAGCAGTACTTC	CASSPGSRGQGYEQYF
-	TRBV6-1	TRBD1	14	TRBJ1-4	TGTGCCAGCAAGGTCAGGGGGCTGGCTGAAAAACTGTTTTTT	CASKVRGLAEKLFF